The table lists the clone carrying this T cell receptor (beta chain) with many counts. The antigen remains unidentified. The data derive from a study of regulatory T cells in long-lasting Graves disease. Whole-study findings and limits: Persistent cases favored TRBV28, TRBJ1-2 and TRBJ2-5.

The CDR3 has 15 amino acids. V lost 3 bases, J lost 8 bases, and 11 bases stayed unmatched. Per the germline V gene, CDR1 is DFQATT and CDR2 is SNEGSKA (reference sequence). Investigators prepared the TCR beta libraries by applying iRepertoire HTBI primers and Arm-PCR of CDR3 regions. In the study's own analysis: Looking across samples, the authors found 55 to 80 TRBV and some 13 TRBJ segments. A single record per CDR3 protein comes from TCRdb applying MiXCR to the multiplex PCR reads. The V and J calls shown here were made by TCRdb, not taken from the authors' results. The sample lists 450,000 to 600,000 distinct CDR3 sequences; about 13% were seen once. Time point denoted: newly diagnosed GD, antithyroid drugs for less than 3 months. Preparation of the TCR library used RNA extracted from PBMCs. These same records also appear under a second study, on T cells in Graves' hyperthyroidism and ophthalmopathy. This second study notes: The study used the HTBI primer set for a first-round RT-PCR of the TCR CDR3.

V is TRBV20-1 and J is TRBJ2-3; TRBD2 agrees at 10 bases. The sequence was obtained from a man younger than 40 with Graves disease. The input for sequencing was peripheral blood mononuclear cells (PBMCs), taken at new diagnosis, from a patient treated with antithyroid drugs. The CDR3 DNA follows: TGCAGTGCTAGCCCGACTAGCGGGTCCCCTTCTACGCAGTATTTT. Protein sequence: CSASPTSGSPSTQYF.